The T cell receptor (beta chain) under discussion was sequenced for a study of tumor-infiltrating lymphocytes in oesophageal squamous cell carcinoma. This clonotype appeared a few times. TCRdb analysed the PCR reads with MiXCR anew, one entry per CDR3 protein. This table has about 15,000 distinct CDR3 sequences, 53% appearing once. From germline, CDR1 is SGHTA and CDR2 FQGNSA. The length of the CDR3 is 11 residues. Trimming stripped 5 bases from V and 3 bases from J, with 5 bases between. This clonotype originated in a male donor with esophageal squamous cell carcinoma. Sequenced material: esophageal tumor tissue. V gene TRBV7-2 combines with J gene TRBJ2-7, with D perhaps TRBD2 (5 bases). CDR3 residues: CASSGSYEQYF. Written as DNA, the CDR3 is TGTGCCAGCAGCGGGAGCTACGAGCAGTACTTC.